This TCR beta chain appears in the sequencing data of a study of blood T cell repertoires in COVID-19. In the study overall: Sites across the United States, Italy and Spain contributed samples from acute and convalescent COVID-19. In each case, the material was cDNA or gDNA derived from T cells, B-cell-depleted T cells, or PBMCs.

The V and J ends lost 1 base and 1 base respectively, with 8 bases between them. The CDR3 covers 14 residues. The germline gives CDR1 SGHVS, CDR2 FQNEAQ. How the authors handled the data: Estimated nucleated cell counts came from reference gene primer amplification. The protocol was immunoSEQ multiplex PCR, while the TCRdb copy is restricted to in-frame clones and leaves out a portion. That table gives V, J and clone size, and the DNA gave D and trimming. The profile shows about 130,000 clones, roughly 80% of them singletons. The TCR comes from a woman aged 80 or over with acute or convalescent COVID-19. The sequencing sample was made of peripheral blood. The V and J genes are TRBV7-8 and TRBJ2-7, with TRBD2 as a possible D gene (6 bases). The CDR3 coding sequence is TGTGCCAGCAGCTTAGGGAGGGCTTCCTACGAGCAGTACTTC. It is translated as CASSLGRASYEQYF.